There are a few counts of the clone carrying this T cell receptor (beta chain). Its antigen is as yet unknown. Sequence at one end of the junction differs from germline and may be a read error. The TCR beta library used iRepertoire HTBI primers with Arm-PCR amplification of CDR3. Each CDR3 protein is one row after TCRdb ran MiXCR on the multiplex PCR reads. Of roughly 380,000 distinct CDR3 sequences in the sample, 15% to 17% were seen once. The data originate from a study of regulatory T cells in long-lasting Graves disease. General study findings and limits: Favored usage of TRBV28, TRBJ1-2 and TRBJ2-5 was recorded in persistent disease. TCR diversity was lower in persistent than newly diagnosed Graves' disease. Since the sample size was small, accuracy may have been reduced.

The time point was: newly diagnosed GD, antithyroid drugs for less than 3 months. Extracted RNA from PBMCs served as the source of the TCR library. The CDR3 is 14 amino acids. Germline-derived CDR1 and CDR2 are DFQATT and SNEGSKA (reference sequence). The TCR comes from a female donor with Graves disease. V and J are TRBV20-1 and TRBJ1-2, with 9 bases that match TRBD1. The specimen was peripheral blood mononuclear cells (PBMCs), collected at new diagnosis, from a patient treated with antithyroid drugs. CDR3: CSAPQGAMNYGHTF. The CDR3 DNA reads TGCAGTGCTCCACAGGGGGCTATGAACTATGGCCACACCTTC.